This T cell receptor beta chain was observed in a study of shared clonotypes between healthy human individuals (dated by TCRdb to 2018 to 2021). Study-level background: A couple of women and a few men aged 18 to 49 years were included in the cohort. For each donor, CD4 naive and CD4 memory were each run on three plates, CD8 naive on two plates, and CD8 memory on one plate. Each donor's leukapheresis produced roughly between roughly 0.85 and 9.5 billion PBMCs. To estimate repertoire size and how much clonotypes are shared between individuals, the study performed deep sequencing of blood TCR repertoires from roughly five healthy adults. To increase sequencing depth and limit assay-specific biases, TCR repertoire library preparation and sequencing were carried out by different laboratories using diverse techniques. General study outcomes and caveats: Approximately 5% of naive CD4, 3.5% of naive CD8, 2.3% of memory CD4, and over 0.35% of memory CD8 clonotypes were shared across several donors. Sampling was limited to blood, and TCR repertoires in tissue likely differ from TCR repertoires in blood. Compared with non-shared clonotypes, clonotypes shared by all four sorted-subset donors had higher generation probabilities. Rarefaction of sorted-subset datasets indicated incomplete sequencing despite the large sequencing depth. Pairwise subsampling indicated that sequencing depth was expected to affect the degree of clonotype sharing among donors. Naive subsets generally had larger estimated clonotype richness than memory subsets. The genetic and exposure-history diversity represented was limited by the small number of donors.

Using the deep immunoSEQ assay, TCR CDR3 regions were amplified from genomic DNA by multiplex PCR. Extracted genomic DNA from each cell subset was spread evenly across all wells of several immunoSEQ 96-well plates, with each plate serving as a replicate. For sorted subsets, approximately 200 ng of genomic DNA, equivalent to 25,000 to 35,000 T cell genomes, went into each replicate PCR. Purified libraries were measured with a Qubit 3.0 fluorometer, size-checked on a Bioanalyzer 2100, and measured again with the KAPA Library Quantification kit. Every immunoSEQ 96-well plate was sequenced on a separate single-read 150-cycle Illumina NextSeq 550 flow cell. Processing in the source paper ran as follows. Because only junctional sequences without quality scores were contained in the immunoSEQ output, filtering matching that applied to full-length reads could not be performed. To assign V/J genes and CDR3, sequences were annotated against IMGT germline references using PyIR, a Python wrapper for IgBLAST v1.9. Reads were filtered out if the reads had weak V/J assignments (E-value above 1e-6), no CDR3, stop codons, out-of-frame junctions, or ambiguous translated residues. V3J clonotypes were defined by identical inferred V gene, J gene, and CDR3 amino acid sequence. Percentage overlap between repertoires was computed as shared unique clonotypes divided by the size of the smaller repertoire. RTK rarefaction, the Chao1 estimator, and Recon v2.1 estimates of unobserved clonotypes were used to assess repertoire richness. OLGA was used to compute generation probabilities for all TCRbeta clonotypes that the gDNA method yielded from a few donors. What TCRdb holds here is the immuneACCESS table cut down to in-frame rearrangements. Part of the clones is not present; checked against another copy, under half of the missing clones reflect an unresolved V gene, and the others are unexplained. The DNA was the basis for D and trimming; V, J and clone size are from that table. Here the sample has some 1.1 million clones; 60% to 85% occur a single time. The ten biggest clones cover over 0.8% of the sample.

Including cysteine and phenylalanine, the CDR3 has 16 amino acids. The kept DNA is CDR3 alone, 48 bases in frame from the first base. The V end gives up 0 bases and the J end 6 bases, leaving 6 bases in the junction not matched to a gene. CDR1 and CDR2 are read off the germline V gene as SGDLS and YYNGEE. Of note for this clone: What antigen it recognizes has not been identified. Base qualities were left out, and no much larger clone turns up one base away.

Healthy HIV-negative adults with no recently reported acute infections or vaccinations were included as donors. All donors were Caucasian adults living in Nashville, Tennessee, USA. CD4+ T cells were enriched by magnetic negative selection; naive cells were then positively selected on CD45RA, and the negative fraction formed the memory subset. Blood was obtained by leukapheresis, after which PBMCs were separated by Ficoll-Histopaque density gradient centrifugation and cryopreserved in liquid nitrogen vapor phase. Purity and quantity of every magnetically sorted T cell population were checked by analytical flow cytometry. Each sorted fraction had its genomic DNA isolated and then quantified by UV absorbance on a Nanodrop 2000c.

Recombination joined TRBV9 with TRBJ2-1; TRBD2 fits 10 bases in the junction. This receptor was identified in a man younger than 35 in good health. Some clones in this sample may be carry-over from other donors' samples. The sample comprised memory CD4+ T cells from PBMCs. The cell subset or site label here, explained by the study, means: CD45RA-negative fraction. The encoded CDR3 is CASSVALAGGSNEQFF. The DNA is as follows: TGTGCCAGCAGCGTAGCATTAGCGGGAGGTTCCAATGAGCAGTTCTTC.